This T cell receptor beta chain was recorded in a study of cytotoxic CD8 clonotypes in ibrutinib-treated CLL. Study as a whole: The patient breakdown showed approximately ten relapsed/refractory and about 16 treatment-naive cases, with fewer than 18 IGHV unmutated. Sequencing produced an average of roughly 280,000 productive templates and roughly 89,000 productive rearrangements per sample. Study observations and caveats: Contraction or stability on treatment characterized the public clonotypes, which were uncommon. Clonality increased at ibrutinib response, then returned toward baseline at progression.

The CDR3 sequence is 11 residues long. Germline CDR1 reads SSHAT; CDR2 reads FNYEAQ (reference sequence). Trimming removed 8 bases from V and 7 bases from J, with 11 bases in between. Points on this clone: Its antigen is not identified.

Repertoires were generated with immunoSEQ multiplex PCR, while TCRdb's copy carries only in-frame clones and drops some. The sample consists of tens of thousands of clones, around two thirds of them appearing once. The V and J genes are TRBV7-7 and TRBJ2-5; D remains unclear. Material: PBMCs, obtained at disease progression, from a patient treated with ibrutinib. The TCR sequence derives from a human donor with chronic lymphocytic leukemia. This CDR3 reads CASGPGATQYF. The DNA for the CDR3 is TGTGCCAGCGGTCCTGGCGCGACCCAGTACTTC.